This T cell receptor beta chain was retrieved from a study of PD-1 blockade in classical Hodgkin lymphoma. Whole-study results and caveats: Diminished baseline TCR diversity has been reported in newly diagnosed patients relative to healthy donors.

TCRdb's table, derived via immunoSEQ multiplex PCR, lists solely in-frame clones and lacks some. The sample yields 15,000 or so clones, roughly 90% seen once. CDR3 length: 16 residues. CDR1 and CDR2 from the germline V gene are MDHEN and SYDVKM. V was trimmed by 4 bases and J by 3 bases, leaving 18 bases between them. Of note for this clone: No antigen is known for it.

Time point of the sample: newly diagnosed, previously untreated cHL patient sample. Out of thawed PBMCs, magnetic negative selection purified CD4+ T cells. The specimen sequenced was CD4+ T cells from blood. The TCR was taken from a human donor with classical Hodgkin lymphoma. The chain links TRBV28 to TRBJ1-2, with unresolved D. CDR3 DNA sequence: TGTGCCAGCAGTTCCCTTCCCGGGCCCCCGGACTATGGCTACACCTTC. It translates to CASSSLPGPPDYGYTF.